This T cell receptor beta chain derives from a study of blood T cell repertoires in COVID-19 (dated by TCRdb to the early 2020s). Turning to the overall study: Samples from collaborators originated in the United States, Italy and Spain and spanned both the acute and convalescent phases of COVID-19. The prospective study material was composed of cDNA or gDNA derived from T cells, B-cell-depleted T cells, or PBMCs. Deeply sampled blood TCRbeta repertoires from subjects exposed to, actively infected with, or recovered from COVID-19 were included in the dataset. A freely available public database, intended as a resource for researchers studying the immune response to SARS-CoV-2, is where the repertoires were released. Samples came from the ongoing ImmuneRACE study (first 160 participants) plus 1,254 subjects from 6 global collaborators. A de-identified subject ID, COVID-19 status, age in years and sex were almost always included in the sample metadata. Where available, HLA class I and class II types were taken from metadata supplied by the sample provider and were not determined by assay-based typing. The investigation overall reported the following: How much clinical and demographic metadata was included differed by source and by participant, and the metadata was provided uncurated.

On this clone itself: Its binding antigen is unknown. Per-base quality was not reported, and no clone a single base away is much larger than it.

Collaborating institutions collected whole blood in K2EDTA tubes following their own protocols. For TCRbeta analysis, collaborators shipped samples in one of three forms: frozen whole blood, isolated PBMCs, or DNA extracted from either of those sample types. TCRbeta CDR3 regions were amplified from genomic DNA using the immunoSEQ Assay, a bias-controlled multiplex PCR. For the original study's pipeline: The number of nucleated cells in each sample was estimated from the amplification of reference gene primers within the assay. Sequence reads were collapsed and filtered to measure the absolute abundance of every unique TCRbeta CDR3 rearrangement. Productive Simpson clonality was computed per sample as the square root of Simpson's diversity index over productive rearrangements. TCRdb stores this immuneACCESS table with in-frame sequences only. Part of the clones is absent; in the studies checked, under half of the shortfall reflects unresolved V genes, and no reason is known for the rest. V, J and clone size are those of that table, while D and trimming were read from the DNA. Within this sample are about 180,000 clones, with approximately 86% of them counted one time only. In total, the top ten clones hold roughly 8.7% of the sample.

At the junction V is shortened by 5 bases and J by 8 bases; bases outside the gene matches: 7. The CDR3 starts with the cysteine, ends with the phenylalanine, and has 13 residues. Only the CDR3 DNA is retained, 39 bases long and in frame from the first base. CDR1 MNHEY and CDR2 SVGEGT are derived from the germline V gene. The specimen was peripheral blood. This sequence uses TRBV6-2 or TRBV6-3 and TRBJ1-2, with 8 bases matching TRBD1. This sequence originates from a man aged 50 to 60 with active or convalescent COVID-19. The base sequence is TGTGCCAGCAGTCAGGACAGGGCGGGAGGCTACACCTTC. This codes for CASSQDRAGGYTF.